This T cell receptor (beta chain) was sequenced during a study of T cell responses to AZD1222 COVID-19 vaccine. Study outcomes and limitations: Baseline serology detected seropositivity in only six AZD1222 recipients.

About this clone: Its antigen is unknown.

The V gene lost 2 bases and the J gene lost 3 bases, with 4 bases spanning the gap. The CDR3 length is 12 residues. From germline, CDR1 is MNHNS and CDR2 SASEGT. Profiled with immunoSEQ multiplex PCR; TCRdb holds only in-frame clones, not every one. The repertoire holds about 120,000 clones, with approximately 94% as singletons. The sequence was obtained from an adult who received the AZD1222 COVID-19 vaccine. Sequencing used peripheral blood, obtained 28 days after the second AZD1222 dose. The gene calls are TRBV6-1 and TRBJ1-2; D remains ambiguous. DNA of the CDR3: TGTGCCAGCAGTGAACGGGACTATGGCTACACCTTC. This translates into CASSERDYGYTF.